These T cell receptor beta chains were read from a single sample in a study of CD8 T cell repertoires and HIV-1 epitope variants. These receptors' targets are unknown. The method was immunoSEQ multiplex PCR; TCRdb's version includes in-frame clones alone and lacks a portion of them. Of about 5,500 clones in the sample, about 70% were seen once. The sample consisted of cultured CD8+ T cells derived from PBMCs. The source is a male donor with HIV. Each CDR3 is given with its conserved first and last residue. A D gene is named only where the DNA matches it firmly. For some rows the clone size is stated as once, few or many, or as a class when expanded; others skip it.

15	TRBJ2-7	-	TRBV28	TRBD2	CASRGTSGQSYEQYF	TGTGCCAGCCGGGGGACTAGCGGGCAATCCTACGAGCAGTACTTC
16	TRBJ2-2	once	TRBV10-2	-	CASSEKGLKNTGELFF	TGCGCCAGCAGTGAAAAGGGACTCAAGAACACCGGGGAGCTGTTTTTT
16	TRBJ2-7	-	TRBV6-5	-	CASSSPFGGASYEQYF	TGTGCCAGCAGTTCCCCTTTTGGGGGGGCTTCCTACGAGCAGTACTTC
15	TRBJ1-5	-	TRBV11-2	-	CASSLGTRLEEPQHF	TGTGCCAGCAGCTTAGGGACGCGGTTGGAGGAGCCCCAGCATTTT
14	TRBJ2-3	-	TRBV9	-	CASSAITGTDTQYF	TGTGCCAGCAGCGCGATCACCGGGACAGATACGCAGTATTTT
12	TRBJ2-3	-	TRBV9	-	CASSVEEDTQYF	TGTGCCAGCAGCGTAGAAGAGGATACGCAGTATTTT
16	TRBJ1-2	once	TRBV6-5	-	CASSYSKFRGLNGYTF	TGTGCCAGCAGTTACTCTAAATTTCGGGGGTTGAATGGCTACACCTTC
15	TRBJ1-4	-	TRBV5-5	-	CASSPGDGGNEKLFF	TGTGCCAGCAGCCCGGGGGACGGGGGTAATGAAAAACTGTTTTTT
11	TRBJ1-2	few	TRBV19	-	CASSQGYGYTF	TGTGCCAGCTCTCAGGGCTATGGCTACACCTTC
12	TRBJ2-7	-	TRBV6-6	-	CASSFRSYEQYF	TGTGCCAGCAGTTTCAGGTCCTACGAGCAGTACTTC
19	TRBJ2-6	-	TRBV5-6	-	CASSLSWGNPLSGANVLTF	TGTGCCAGCAGCTTGTCTTGGGGGAACCCACTCTCTGGGGCCAACGTCCTGACTTTC
16	TRBJ2-7	-	TRBV7-8	-	CASSSPWERNSYEQYF	TGTGCCAGCAGCTCCCCTTGGGAGCGGAACTCCTACGAGCAGTACTTC
13	TRBJ1-1	-	TRBV5-4	-	CASRTVMNTEAFF	TGTGCCTCTAGGACAGTCATGAACACTGAAGCTTTCTTT
15	TRBJ1-1	-	TRBV6-5	-	CASSLMGRMNTEAFF	TGTGCCAGCAGTCTAATGGGACGGATGAACACTGAAGCTTTCTTT
14	TRBJ2-1	-	TRBV28	-	CASSLSPDNDEQFF	TGTGCCAGCAGTTTGAGCCCCGATAACGATGAGCAGTTCTTC
16	TRBJ1-5	-	TRBV5-6	-	CASSLSGAYSNQPQHF	TGTGCCAGCAGCTTGTCAGGGGCGTATAGCAATCAGCCCCAGCATTTT
14	TRBJ2-5	-	TRBV7-9	-	CASSSTQGLETQYF	TGTGCCAGCAGCTCGACCCAGGGTTTAGAGACCCAGTACTTC
16	TRBJ2-1	-	TRBV6-5	TRBD2	CASSYSPSGGAREQFF	TGTGCCAGCAGTTACTCTCCTAGCGGGGGGGCCCGTGAGCAGTTCTTC
14	TRBJ2-7	-	TRBV7-2	-	CASSDGTRGGEQYF	TGTGCCAGCAGCGATGGGACAAGGGGTGGGGAGCAGTACTTC
12	TRBJ2-2	-	TRBV7-3	-	CASSQGTGELFF	TGTGCCAGCAGCCAGGGGACCGGGGAGCTGTTTTTT
16	TRBJ1-2	-	TRBV7-2	-	CASSLEGEGLSYGYTF	TGTGCCAGCAGCTTAGAGGGCGAGGGTCTTTCCTATGGCTACACCTTC
16	TRBJ1-4	-	TRBV27	TRBD1	CASREGQGSTNEKLFF	TGTGCCAGCAGGGAAGGACAGGGGTCAACTAATGAAAAACTGTTTTTT
15	TRBJ2-5	-	TRBV7-8	TRBD1	CASSSDRPRQETQYF	TGTGCCAGCAGCTCGGACAGGCCGAGACAAGAGACCCAGTACTTC
16	TRBJ2-1	-	TRBV18	-	CASSNGHTITYNEQFF	TGTGCCAGCTCAAACGGACATACCATCACCTACAATGAGCAGTTCTTC
14	TRBJ2-7	-	TRBV9	-	CASSADRGGYEQYF	TGTGCCAGCAGCGCCGACAGGGGAGGGTACGAGCAGTACTTC
15	TRBJ2-5	-	TRBV11-2	-	CASSLAGQYQETQYF	TGTGCCAGCAGCTTAGCGGGCCAGTACCAAGAGACCCAGTACTTC
15	TRBJ1-5	-	TRBV6-6	-	CASSGGQGIHQPQHF	TGTGCCAGCAGTGGGGGGCAGGGGATACATCAGCCCCAGCATTTT
17	TRBJ1-3	-	TRBV7-6	-	CASSLGVAVGSGNTIYF	TGTGCCAGCAGCTTAGGGGTGGCGGTTGGCTCTGGAAACACCATATATTTT
14	TRBJ2-1	-	TRBV27	-	CASRVGVNLNEQFF	TGTGCCAGCAGGGTAGGGGTCAACCTCAATGAGCAGTTCTTC